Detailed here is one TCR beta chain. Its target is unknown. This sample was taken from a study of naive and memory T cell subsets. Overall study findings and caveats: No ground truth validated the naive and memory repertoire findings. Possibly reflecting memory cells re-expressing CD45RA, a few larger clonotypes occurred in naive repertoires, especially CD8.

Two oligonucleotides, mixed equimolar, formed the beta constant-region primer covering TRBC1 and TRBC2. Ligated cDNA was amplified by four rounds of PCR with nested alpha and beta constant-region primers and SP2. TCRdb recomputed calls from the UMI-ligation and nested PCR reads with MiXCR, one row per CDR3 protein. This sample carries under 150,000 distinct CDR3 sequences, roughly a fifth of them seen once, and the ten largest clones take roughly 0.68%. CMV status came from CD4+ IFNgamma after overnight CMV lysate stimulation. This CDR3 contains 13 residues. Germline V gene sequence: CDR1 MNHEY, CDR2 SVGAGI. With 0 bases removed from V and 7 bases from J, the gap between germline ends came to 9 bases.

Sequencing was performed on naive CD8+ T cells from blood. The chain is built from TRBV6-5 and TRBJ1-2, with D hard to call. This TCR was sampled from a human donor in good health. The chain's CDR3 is CASSYSNDGGYTF. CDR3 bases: TGTGCCAGCAGTTACTCGAATGACGGTGGCTACACCTTC.